A single sample gave rise to the 23 T cell receptor beta chains below, sequenced in a study of beta chain features in type 1 diabetes. Expressed TCRB transcripts were sequenced because the isolated RNA had all been reverse transcribed beforehand. Data came from immunoSEQ multiplex PCR; TCRdb stores just in-frame clones and leaves some out. The sample contains 200,000 to 250,000 clones, 11% of which appear only once. Material for sequencing was central memory CD4+ T cells from blood. Every receptor here comes from a man younger than 30 in good health.

This clone was seen a handful of times. The rearrangement joins TRBV18 to TRBJ1-3, with D hard to call. The CDR3 is 14 residues long. V lost 3 bases to trimming and J lost 4 bases, with 10 bases between them. Germline V gives CDR1 KGHSH, CDR2 LQKENI. In DNA, the CDR3 is TGTGCCAGCTCACCGGGTATGGAGGGAAACACCATATATTTT. Translating it yields CASSPGMEGNTIYF.

This clone was detected a few times. The same CDR3 can be traced to other DNA sequences in this sample. The chain couples TRBV28 to TRBJ2-7; 7 positions agree with TRBD2. The CDR3 sequence is 14 residues long. Trimming cost V 8 bases and J 0 bases; bases outside gene matches: 7. Germline CDR1 and CDR2: MDHEN and SYDVKM. The CDR3 region has the DNA TGTGCCAGCGGGAGCGGGGCTAGCTCCTACGAGCAGTACTTC. It translates to CASGSGASSYEQYF.

This clone was seen ten or more times. CDR3 nucleotide sequence: TGTGCCAGCAGCCCAGAGCGGGTCCCCTACAATGAGCAGTTCTTC. It translates to CASSPERVPYNEQFF. The chain employs TRBV7-8 and TRBJ2-1; possibly TRBD2 for D (6 bases). V lost 5 bases and J lost 2, with 13 bases in between. The germline V gene has CDR1 SGHVS and CDR2 FQNEAQ. This CDR3 is 15 amino acids long.

This clone turned up a few times. In DNA, the CDR3 is TGTGCCAGCAGTTGGGGACAGGGCGAAGAGACCCAGTACTTC. As protein: CASSWGQGEETQYF. The J gene is TRBJ2-5, the V gene TRBV5-4, with TRBD1 matching 9 bases. The CDR3 has 14 amino acids. The V and J ends lost 5 bases and 3 bases, in that order; junction bases with no gene match: 5. The germline gives CDR1 SGHNT, CDR2 YYREEE (reference sequence).

The chain recombines TRBV29-1 with TRBJ1-2; D is unclear. The CDR3 sequence is 12 residues long. Germline CDR1 is SQVTM and CDR2 is ANQGSEA. V was shortened by 2 bases and J by 5 bases, with 9 bases between the two germline ends. The CDR3 nucleotides are TGCAGCGTTGAAAACCGTTTGTATGGCTACACCTTC. It is translated as CSVENRLYGYTF.

The CDR3 DNA sequence: TGTGCCAGCAGCGGATTTCAGGGGTTTGGGACAGATACGCAGTATTTT. This codes for CASSGFQGFGTDTQYF. The V call is TRBV9, the J call TRBJ2-3; D might be TRBD1 (6 bases). Germline V gene data show CDR1 as SGDLS and CDR2 as YYNGEE. The ends were cut back, 3 bases at V and 3 bases at J, with 17 bases in the middle. This CDR3 has 16 amino acids.

This clone was recorded at least ten times. CDR3 in amino acids: CASSPGLYTGELFF. The CDR3 DNA follows: TGTGCCAGCAGTCCCGGGTTGTACACCGGGGAGCTGTTTTTT. The V and J genes are TRBV2 and TRBJ2-2; D not certain. CDR1 and CDR2 from the germline V gene are SNHLY and FYNNEI. V was pared by 5 bases and J by 3 bases, with 10 bases between. The CDR3 is 14 residues long.

V is TRBV28 and J is TRBJ1-4; D ambiguous. CDR3 length: 14 amino acids. The V gene's germline CDR1 is MDHEN and CDR2 SYDVKM. Trimming removed 3 bases from V and 3 bases from J, with 8 bases in between. CDR3 nucleotide sequence: TGTGCCAGCAGTTTGTGGAAGGCTAATGAAAAACTGTTTTTT. Its protein is CASSLWKANEKLFF.

The J gene is TRBJ2-1, the V gene TRBV6-1; D uncertain. Trimming shortened V by 7 bases and J by 0 bases, and 10 bases separated the two germline ends. The CDR3 extends over 14 amino acids. The germline gives CDR1 MNHNS, CDR2 SASEGT. CDR3 region: CASKGARSYNEQFF. DNA for the CDR3: TGTGCCAGCAAGGGTGCGCGCTCCTACAATGAGCAGTTCTTC.

A few counts support this clone. The chain combines TRBV7-6 with TRBJ2-5, with 10 positions matching TRBD2. The DNA matches TRBJ2-7 better at its end, which makes the J call doubtful. The germline V gene has CDR1 SGHVS and CDR2 FNYEAQ. The CDR3 has 13 residues. The DNA of the CDR3 is TGTGCCAGCAGCCCGACTAGCGGGTACGAGCAGTACTTC. Translating gives CASSPTSGYEQYF.

This chain joins TRBV7-2 and TRBJ2-1; 7 positions agree with TRBD2. The CDR3 runs 14 residues. Germline assignment: CDR1 SGHTA and CDR2 FQGNSA. The junction had 6 bases not matched to a gene; V was cut back by 2 bases and J by 8 bases. DNA for the CDR3: TGTGCCAGCAGCTTATGGGAGGGCTCGTATGAGCAGTTCTTC. It encodes CASSLWEGSYEQFF. Full variable domain (remainder filled in from reference TRBV7-2 and TRBJ2-1): GAGVSQSPSNKVTEKGKDVELRCDPISGHTALYWYRQSLGQGLEFLIYFQGNSAPDKSGLPSDRFSAERTGGSVSTLTIQRTQQEDSAVYLCASSLWEGSYEQFFGPGTRLTVL.

This clone has only a few counts. The V call is TRBV20-1, the J call TRBJ2-1; the D is unclear. This CDR3 contains 11 residues. Trimming shortened V by 1 base and J by 8 bases, and 6 bases separated the two germline ends. Germline V gives CDR1 DFQATT, CDR2 SNEGSKA (reference sequence). The CDR3 region is CSARGFHEQFF. The CDR3 DNA sequence: TGCAGTGCTAGAGGTTTCCATGAGCAGTTCTTC.

A few counts support this clone. The V and J genes are TRBV7-9 and TRBJ1-2, with a weak D call TRBD1 (6 bases). Looked up from germline, CDR1 is SEHNR and CDR2 is FQNEAQ (reference sequence). CDR3 length: 17 amino acids. The V end lost 1 base, the J end lost 3 bases, and 18 bases lay between the germline ends. The CDR3 DNA is TGTGCCAGCAGCTTAGTATCGTCACAGGGAAAAGACTATGGCTACACCTTC. Translation gives CASSLVSSQGKDYGYTF.

The sample holds a few counts of this clone. The rearrangement uses TRBV30 and TRBJ1-1; 12 nucleotides line up with TRBD1. This CDR3 spans 14 amino acids. Per the germline V gene, CDR1 is GTSNPN and CDR2 is SVGIG (reference sequence). The V gene end was trimmed by 7 bases and the J gene end by 4 bases; junction bases not matched to a gene: 7. The CDR3 nucleotides are TGTGCCTTAAGGGGACAGGGGGCTTTCACTGAAGCTTTCTTT. Translating gives CALRGQGAFTEAFF.

The chain has TRBV4-3 and TRBJ2-7; 9 nucleotides agree with TRBD1. Germline CDR1 LGHNA, CDR2 YSLEER. The CDR3 is made up of 16 amino acids. The V gene end was trimmed by 4 bases and the J gene end by 6 bases; junction bases not matched to a gene: 13. The CDR3 sequence is CASSPGPGQGAAEQYF. In nucleotides, the CDR3 is TGCGCCAGCAGCCCCGGGCCGGGACAGGGCGCAGCCGAGCAGTACTTC.

The gene calls are TRBV6-5 and TRBJ2-1; 14 bases match TRBD2. This CDR3 spans 15 amino acids. Germline loops: CDR1 MNHEY, CDR2 SVGAGI. V was clipped by 4 bases and J by 7 bases; unmatched bases: 3. The CDR3 here is CASSSWTSGRNEQFF. The CDR3 DNA is TGTGCCAGCAGTTCCTGGACTAGCGGGAGGAATGAGCAGTTCTTC.

The chain couples TRBV5-1 to TRBJ1-1, with 7 bases lining up with TRBD1. Germline CDR1 and CDR2: SGHRS and YFSETQ. The ends lost 4 bases at V and 4 bases at J; junction bases unmatched: 10. This CDR3 spans 15 amino acids. CDR3 nucleotides: TGCGCCAGCAGCGAGGGGGCCTTGGGCCTCACTGAAGCTTTCTTT. It codes for CASSEGALGLTEAFF.

The rearrangement uses TRBV5-1 and TRBJ2-2; either TRBD1 or TRBD2 may fit D (5 bases each). In germline, CDR1 is SGHRS, CDR2 YFSETQ. This CDR3 has 14 residues. V was clipped by 4 bases and J by 6 bases, with 13 bases between them. This CDR3 reads CASSVLLGAGELFF. The DNA for the CDR3 is TGCGCCAGCAGCGTCTTATTGGGGGCCGGGGAGCTGTTTTTT.

This clone was seen only a few times. V usage is TRBV20-1 and J usage is TRBJ2-1, with D perhaps matching TRBD1 (5 bases). The V and J ends lost 6 bases and 8 bases respectively, with 8 bases between them. The V gene's germline CDR1 is DFQATT and CDR2 SNEGSKA (reference sequence). The CDR3 spans 10 residues. This CDR3 is CSAGVDEQFF. In DNA form, the CDR3 reads TGCAGTGCAGGGGTCGATGAGCAGTTCTTC.

This clone came up a few times. V gene TRBV11-2 combines with J gene TRBJ2-5; the D gene is possibly TRBD2 (7 bases). This CDR3 is 16 amino acids long. Deletions cut 6 bases from V and 4 bases from J, with 21 bases between. CDR1 and CDR2 (germline): SGHAT, FQNNGV. The CDR3 reads CASSPQRAGEGETQYF. The DNA of the CDR3 is TGTGCCAGCAGTCCCCAGAGGGCAGGGGAGGGAGAGACCCAGTACTTC.

A few counts support this clone. This sequence joins TRBV5-6 and TRBJ2-1; unclear D gene. CDR3 length: 12 residues. Germline V gene sequence: CDR1 SGHDT, CDR2 YYEEEE. Between the trimmed V and J ends, which lost 2 bases and 9 bases, there was a span of 9 bases. CDR3: CASSFLGSEQFF. CDR3 in DNA: TGTGCCAGCAGCTTTCTTGGTAGTGAGCAGTTCTTC.

In regard to this clone: A junction boundary mismatches the germline segment, possibly from a read error. V and J are TRBV6-1 and TRBJ1-2, with a tentative D call TRBD1 (6 bases). The CDR3 consists of 13 residues. Per the germline V gene, CDR1 is MNHNS and CDR2 is SASEGT. The CDR3 here is CAISDRPRDGYTF. CDR3 sequence (DNA): TGTGCCATCAGTGACAGGCCTAGAGATGGCTACACCTTC.

This clone was seen many times. The chain carries TRBV30 and TRBJ2-7, with 7 nucleotides matching TRBD1. CDR3 length equals 13 residues. Germline V gene lookup returns CDR1 GTSNPN and CDR2 SVGIG (reference sequence). Losses at the gene ends were 2 bases for V and 4 bases for J; bases not matched to a gene: 5. CDR3 sequence reads: CAWSPLQGYEQYF. As DNA, the CDR3 is TGTGCCTGGAGTCCACTACAGGGGTACGAGCAGTACTTC.